This passage covers 31 T cell receptor beta chains from one sample sequenced in a study of OX40 agonist ivuxolimab in advanced cancers. Sequencing was performed with immunoSEQ multiplex PCR; in TCRdb, only in-frame clones are kept and a portion is missing. Found here are 90,000 or so clones, roughly 90% of them singletons; the top ten hold 2% to 3%. Sequencing used CD4+ or CD8+ T cells sorted from blood, obtained in a trial of the OX40 agonist ivuxolimab. Source of these receptors: an adult with an advanced solid tumor such as melanoma, head and neck, liver or kidney cancer.

The chain recombines TRBV7-9 with TRBJ2-3; 10 bases agree with TRBD1. The CDR3 is made up of 15 amino acids. With V trimmed by 5 bases and J by 5 bases, 7 bases remained unmatched. Germline CDR1 reads SEHNR; CDR2 reads FQNEAQ (reference sequence). CDR3 coding DNA: TGTGCCAGCAGCCTGGGACAGGGGTGGGAAGATACGCAGTATTTT. Its protein product is CASSLGQGWEDTQYF.

The rearrangement uses TRBV4-1 and TRBJ2-7, with D possibly being TRBD1 (5 bases). Germline lookup yields CDR1 MGHRA and CDR2 YSYEKL. V was cut by 3 bases and J by 3 bases, with 12 bases left in between. The CDR3 spans 14 residues. The CDR3 DNA reads TGCGCCAGCAGCCAGCAGGGTAATGTCTACGAGCAGTACTTC. It is translated as CASSQQGNVYEQYF.

This chain joins TRBV2 and TRBJ2-2; 11 nucleotides agree with TRBD1. Per the germline V gene, CDR1 is SNHLY and CDR2 is FYNNEI. The CDR3 loop spans 14 amino acids. J gave up 6 bases and V 7 bases, and 4 bases lay outside the gene matches. The CDR3 DNA sequence: TGTGCCAGCATAGGACAGGGGGCATCCGGGGAGCTGTTTTTT. Protein product: CASIGQGASGELFF.

J is TRBJ2-2 and V is TRBV7-3, with TRBD1 matching 7 bases. V was clipped by 4 bases and J by 1 base; unmatched bases: 3. Germline assignment: CDR1 SGHTA and CDR2 FQGTGA. There are 15 residues in the CDR3. In nucleotides, the CDR3 is TGTGCCAGCAGCTCCCAGGGGGAGAACACCGGGGAGCTGTTTTTT. It translates to CASSSQGENTGELFF.

J is TRBJ2-3 and V is TRBV7-2; D ambiguous. CDR1 SGHTA and CDR2 FQGNSA come from the germline V gene. The CDR3 consists of 16 residues. The V gene lost 0 bases and the J gene lost 3 bases, with 13 bases spanning the gap. CDR3 protein: CASSLASRVGTDTQYF. The CDR3 bases are TGTGCCAGCAGCTTAGCGTCCCGGGTGGGTACAGATACGCAGTATTTT.

The rearrangement joins TRBV6-6 to TRBJ1-2; 8 nucleotides line up with TRBD1. Trimming cost V 8 bases and J 5 bases; bases outside gene matches: 7. This CDR3 contains 13 residues. Looked up from germline, CDR1 is MNHNY and CDR2 is SVGAGI (reference sequence). As DNA, the CDR3 is TGTGCCAGCCGCCTGGGACAGGAATATGGCTACACCTTC. Translating it yields CASRLGQEYGYTF.

The chain has TRBV7-2 and TRBJ1-2; D remains ambiguous. Between the trimmed V and J ends, which lost 2 bases and 4 bases, there was a span of 8 bases. In germline, CDR1 is SGHTA, CDR2 FQGNSA. The length of the CDR3 is 13 residues. CDR3 protein: CASSLQRGYGYTF. The DNA of the CDR3 is TGTGCCAGCAGCTTACAACGGGGCTATGGCTACACCTTC. Variable domain in full (rest from reference TRBV7-2 and TRBJ1-2): GAGVSQSPSNKVTEKGKDVELRCDPISGHTALYWYRQSLGQGLEFLIYFQGNSAPDKSGLPSDRFSAERTGGSVSTLTIQRTQQEDSAVYLCASSLQRGYGYTFGSGTRLTVV.

The count of this clone is one. J is TRBJ1-5 and V is TRBV6-5, with unresolved D. Per germline, CDR1 MNHEY and CDR2 SVGAGI. The CDR3 is made up of 13 amino acids. V lost 4 bases to trimming and J lost 5 bases, with 9 bases between them. CDR3 nucleotides: TGTGCCAGCAGTTCTAGGGTGCATCAGCCCCAGCATTTT. Its protein product is CASSSRVHQPQHF.

The J gene is TRBJ2-5, the V gene TRBV19; D ambiguous. Germline lookup yields CDR1 LNHDA and CDR2 SQIVND (reference sequence). This CDR3 comprises 12 residues. V lost 4 bases to trimming and J lost 4 bases, with 7 bases between them. DNA for the CDR3: TGTGCCAGTAGTAAGGTTAGAGAGACCCAGTACTTC. Translation: CASSKVRETQYF.

This chain connects TRBV28 to TRBJ2-3; D possibly corresponds to TRBD2 (5 bases). CDR3 size: 16 residues. Trimming stripped 4 bases from V and 0 bases from J, with 14 bases between. The germline gives CDR1 MDHEN, CDR2 SYDVKM. For the CDR3, the DNA is TGTGCCAGCAGTTCTTATTACAGCGGAAGCACAGATACGCAGTATTTT. Its protein is CASSSYYSGSTDTQYF.

The chain carries TRBV6-5 and TRBJ2-7; TRBD2 aligns across 11 bases. This CDR3 has 15 residues. J lost 0 bases, V lost 6 bases, and 4 bases had no gene match. The germline V gene encodes CDR1 MNHEY and CDR2 SVGAGI. CDR3 amino acids: CASRTTSGSSYEQYF. CDR3 in DNA: TGTGCCAGCAGAACTACTAGCGGGAGCTCCTACGAGCAGTACTTC.

The chain joins TRBV19 to TRBJ2-6; D is undetermined. Germline-derived CDR1 and CDR2 are LNHDA and SQIVND (reference sequence). The CDR3 runs 17 residues. Trimming removed 2 bases at V and 0 bases at J, with 11 bases between. CDR3 sequence: CASSIRASSSGANVLTF. CDR3 sequence (DNA): TGTGCCAGTAGTATACGGGCCTCCTCCTCTGGGGCCAACGTCCTGACTTTC.

This clone was seen a single time. The genes are TRBV5-1 and TRBJ2-5, with D possibly TRBD2 on 6 matching bases. Trimming removed 3 bases at V and 8 bases at J, with 23 bases between. In germline, CDR1 is SGHRS, CDR2 YFSETQ. The CDR3 consists of 16 residues. CDR3 bases: TGCGCCAGCAGCTGGGACGTTCGGGGGAGCGGTATCACCCAGTACTTC. Its translation: CASSWDVRGSGITQYF.

This sequence joins TRBV29-1 and TRBJ2-4, with TRBD1 as a possible D gene (5 bases). The ends were cut back, 8 bases at V and 1 base at J, with 12 bases in the middle. Germline CDR1 is SQVTM and CDR2 is ANQGSEA. This CDR3 has 13 residues. Here the CDR3 reads CSLFDSAKNIQYF. CDR3 sequence (DNA): TGCAGCTTATTCGACAGTGCCAAAAACATTCAGTACTTC. Full variable domain (rest looked up from reference TRBV29-1 and TRBJ2-4): SAVISQKPSRDICQRGTSLTIQCQVDSQVTMMFWYRQQPGQSLTLIATANQGSEATYESGFVIDKFPISRPNLTFSTLTVSNMSPEDSSIYLCSLFDSAKNIQYFGAGTRLSVL.

The chain employs TRBV9 and TRBJ2-2, with D perhaps TRBD1 (5 bases). The length of the CDR3 is 15 residues. From germline, CDR1 is SGDLS and CDR2 YYNGEE. The V and J ends lost 2 bases and 4 bases respectively, with 12 bases between them. Here the CDR3 DNA reads TGTGCCAGCAGCGTGTCGCAGGGATTCACCGGGGAGCTGTTTTTT. It is translated as CASSVSQGFTGELFF.

V and J are TRBV27 and TRBJ2-2, with 9 positions matching TRBD1. Per the germline V gene, CDR1 is MNHEY and CDR2 is SMNVEV (reference sequence). This CDR3 has 19 residues. Trimming took 2 bases from V and 4 from J; bases not matched to a gene: 14. The DNA for the CDR3 is TGTGCCAGCAGTTTACTTGGTCTGCCGGGACAGGGATTCACCGGGGAGCTGTTTTTT. This codes for CASSLLGLPGQGFTGELFF.

The chain links TRBV9 to TRBJ1-3; tentative D call: TRBD1 (5 bases). With 0 bases removed from V and 4 bases from J, the gap between germline ends came to 11 bases. This CDR3 contains 15 residues. CDR1 is SGDLS and CDR2 is YYNGEE in the germline V gene. The chain's CDR3 is CASSVEGQGGNTIYF. The CDR3 nucleotides read TGTGCCAGCAGCGTAGAAGGCCAGGGCGGAAACACCATATATTTT.

This chain links TRBV19 with TRBJ1-1, with 12 positions matching TRBD1. The junction had 2 bases not matched to a gene; V was cut back by 3 bases and J by 0 bases. CDR1 is LNHDA and CDR2 is SQIVND in the germline V gene (reference sequence). This CDR3 region has 16 residues. CDR3 bases: TGTGCCAGTAGTATGGGGACAGGGGGCATGAACACTGAAGCTTTCTTT. Translation gives CASSMGTGGMNTEAFF. Variable domain in full (rest from reference TRBV19 and TRBJ1-1): DGGITQSPKYLFRKEGQNVTLSCEQNLNHDAMYWYRQDPGQGLRLIYYSQIVNDFQKGDIAEGYSVSREKKESFPLTVTSAQKNPTAFYLCASSMGTGGMNTEAFFGQGTRLTVV.

The table lists this clone with a count of one. The genes are TRBV19 and TRBJ2-2; D uncertain. Germline CDR1 LNHDA, CDR2 SQIVND (reference sequence). The CDR3 is 15 amino acids. Between the trimmed V and J ends, which lost 0 bases and 1 base, there was a span of 6 bases. This CDR3 is CASSIEGRNTGELFF. The CDR3 DNA reads as TGTGCCAGTAGTATAGAAGGCAGGAACACCGGGGAGCTGTTTTTT. Full variable domain (rest looked up from reference TRBV19 and TRBJ2-2): DGGITQSPKYLFRKEGQNVTLSCEQNLNHDAMYWYRQDPGQGLRLIYYSQIVNDFQKGDIAEGYSVSREKKESFPLTVTSAQKNPTAFYLCASSIEGRNTGELFFGEGSRLTVL.

This clone was detected only once. This chain links TRBV20-1 with TRBJ2-3; no reliable D call. V was pared by 5 bases and J by 6 bases, with 6 bases between. Germline V gene lookup returns CDR1 DFQATT and CDR2 SNEGSKA (reference sequence). This CDR3 has 10 amino acids. The CDR3 DNA sequence: TGCAGTGCTTTTTACGATACGCAGTATTTT. It is translated as CSAFYDTQYF.

In this sample, this clone turned up once. This chain links TRBV2 with TRBJ2-2; the D call may be TRBD1 or TRBD2 (5 bases each). The V and J ends lost 6 bases and 5 bases respectively, with 16 bases between them. The CDR3 spans 15 residues. CDR1 is SNHLY, CDR2 FYNNEI, per germline. This chain's CDR3 is CASSWGPADTGELFF. For the CDR3, the DNA is TGTGCCAGCAGCTGGGGACCCGCAGATACCGGGGAGCTGTTTTTT.

The V gene is TRBV2, the J gene TRBJ2-1; 14 nucleotides agree with TRBD2. The CDR3 contains 17 residues. Germline CDR1 and CDR2: SNHLY and FYNNEI. Trimming cost V 5 bases and J 4 bases; bases outside gene matches: 7. CDR3 residues: CASSKMGTSGGYNEQFF. In DNA form, the CDR3 reads TGTGCCAGCAGTAAAATGGGGACTAGCGGGGGATACAATGAGCAGTTCTTC.

The sample holds a few counts of this clone. The chain is built from TRBV6-6 and TRBJ1-5; no firm D call. CDR3 size: 14 residues. Germline V gene data show CDR1 as MNHNY and CDR2 as SVGAGI (reference sequence). With 0 bases removed from V and 7 bases from J, the gap between germline ends came to 10 bases. This CDR3 is CASSYSNIGQPQHF. In nucleotides, the CDR3 is TGTGCCAGCAGTTACTCGAATATCGGGCAGCCCCAGCATTTT.

The rearrangement uses TRBV5-1 and TRBJ1-6, with D possibly being TRBD1 (5 bases). CDR1 SGHRS and CDR2 YFSETQ come from the germline V gene. Deletions cut 4 bases from V and 7 bases from J, with 12 bases between. The CDR3 sequence is 14 residues long. The CDR3 bases are TGCGCCAGCAGCGGGGCGGAAAAAAATTCACCCCTCCACTTT. Residues: CASSGAEKNSPLHF.

V gene TRBV6-4 combines with J gene TRBJ2-7; 10 bases align to TRBD2. The CDR3 covers 18 residues. Germline V lookup: CDR1 MRHNA, CDR2 SNTAGT. V shed 3 bases and J 2 bases; nucleotides not matched to a gene: 13. In DNA, the CDR3 is TGTGCCAGCAGTGAGATTTCTAGCGGGAGCATCCTGACCTACGAGCAGTACTTC. This encodes CASSEISSGSILTYEQYF.

The chain is built from TRBV9 and TRBJ2-6, with D possibly being TRBD1 (6 bases). The CDR3 totals 16 residues. V was pared by 2 bases and J by 1 base, with 10 bases between. CDR1 is SGDLS and CDR2 is YYNGEE in the germline V gene. The chain's CDR3 is CASSVGAPSGANVLTF. As DNA, the CDR3 is TGTGCCAGCAGCGTGGGGGCCCCTTCTGGGGCCAACGTCCTGACTTTC.

This clone appeared a single time. CDR3: CASSPNQGVTGELFF. CDR3 in DNA: TGTGCCAGCAGCCCCAATCAAGGGGTCACCGGGGAGCTGTTTTTT. The chain links TRBV4-2 to TRBJ2-2; D is perhaps TRBD1 (5 bases). In germline, CDR1 is LGHNA, CDR2 YNFKEQ. The CDR3 is 15 residues long. V was pared by 4 bases and J by 4 bases, with 13 bases between.

V is TRBV10-2 and J is TRBJ1-5; 8 bases match TRBD1. CDR3 length equals 14 residues. The V gene's germline CDR1 is WSHSY and CDR2 SAAADI. The J segment lost 8 bases and the V segment lost 2 bases, leaving 5 bases of the junction unmatched. The CDR3 is CASSEDRGFKPQHF. The CDR3 DNA reads as TGCGCCAGCAGTGAGGACAGGGGTTTTAAGCCCCAGCATTTT.

This rearrangement joins TRBV11-1 to TRBJ2-4; maybe TRBD1 (5 bases). Between the trimmed V and J ends, which lost 4 bases and 0 bases, there was a span of 7 bases. This CDR3 region has 14 residues. In germline, CDR1 is SGHAT, CDR2 FQDESV (reference sequence). For the CDR3, the DNA is TGTGCCAGCAGCTCGACAGTAGCCAAAAACATTCAGTACTTC. Amino acids: CASSSTVAKNIQYF.

The rearrangement joins TRBV10-3 to TRBJ2-7; 8 bases are shared with TRBD1. The germline gives CDR1 ENHRY, CDR2 SYGVKD. V was pared by 5 bases and J by 5 bases, with 5 bases of the junction left unmatched. There are 13 residues in the CDR3. The CDR3 sequence: CAISWTGQDEQYF. DNA of the CDR3: TGTGCCATCAGTTGGACAGGGCAGGACGAGCAGTACTTC.

The chain is built from TRBV11-2 and TRBJ2-7; TRBD2 is a possible D gene (5 bases). The CDR3 runs to 18 residues. V shed 1 base and J shed 0 bases, with 19 bases lying between them. The germline CDR1 and CDR2 sequences are SGHAT and FQNNGV. DNA for the CDR3: TGTGCCAGCAGCTTAGTCCCGGGGAGACCTACCATCTCCTACGAGCAGTACTTC. As protein: CASSLVPGRPTISYEQYF.